This TCR beta chain was captured by sequencing in a study of Ad26.COV2.S vaccination and SARS-CoV-2 variants. Specified treatment: around 19 received Ad26.COV2.S at low or high dose, single or two shots; roughly five received placebo; per-sample allocation not given. Sample collection was performed on day 63 after the first vaccine or placebo injection. In Boston, an adult donor aged 18-55 years took part. Ad26.COV2.S expressed prefusion-stabilized spike from the original Wuhan strain. Repertoires were generated with immunoSEQ multiplex PCR, while TCRdb's copy carries only in-frame clones and drops some. The sample shows 500,000 or so clones, 89% of them seen only once. A remark on this clone: Its antigen is as yet unknown.

This CDR3 spans 12 amino acids. V gave up 5 bases and J gave up 7 bases, with 9 bases separating them. Findings and caveats of the study: Placebo recipients trailed vaccine recipients in spike-specific TCR breadth. Measurements of TCR breadth and depth may have given underestimates of the total T cell responses.

Here the sequenced sample was peripheral blood, taken in a trial of Ad26.COV2.S vaccine versus placebo. The rearrangement joins TRBV12-3 or TRBV12-4 to TRBJ1-5, with D hard to call. This receptor was identified in a person between 18 and 60 years old who received the Ad26.COV2.S COVID-19 vaccine or a placebo. The CDR3 nucleotides read TGTGCCAGCAGTCGAGGAGACCAGCCCCAGCATTTT. As protein: CASSRGDQPQHF.